These 9 T cell receptor beta chains came from one sample sequenced in a study of T cell repertoires in cytomegalovirus infection. TCRdb reprocessed the reads with MiXCR, giving one entry per CDR3 protein. The data show around 740,000 distinct CDR3 sequences, less than 40% seen once. Sequencing input: PBMCs. The receptors come from a human donor in good health (CMV status not recorded). Some clones in this sample may be carry-over from other donors' samples.

This clonotype was observed once. The V gene is TRBV7-2, the J gene TRBJ2-7; D is ambiguous. Germline V lookup: CDR1 SGHTA, CDR2 FQGNSA. The V end was cut by 5 bases, the J end by 5 bases, with 13 bases between. The CDR3 has 13 amino acids. The CDR3 loop is CASSPTTSHEQYF. The CDR3 region has the DNA TGTGCCAGCAGCCCCACTACATCCCACGAGCAGTACTTC.

CDR3 sequence reads: CASSDGGSGELFF. The CDR3 DNA sequence: TGTGCCAGCAGTGACGGCGGATCCGGGGAGCTGTTTTTT. This rearrangement joins TRBV2 to TRBJ2-2, with unresolved D. The CDR3 is 13 amino acids. Germline V gene data show CDR1 as SNHLY and CDR2 as FYNNEI. V lost 3 bases and J 6 bases, leaving 8 bases between the germline ends.

The chain is built from TRBV10-3 and TRBJ2-7; D unresolved. The V end was cut by 5 bases, the J end by 4 bases, with 18 bases between. There are 15 residues in the CDR3. Germline V gene data show CDR1 as ENHRY and CDR2 as SYGVKD. CDR3 in DNA: TGTGCCATCAGTACCGGGTCCCCTGACTTTTACGAGCAGTACTTC. As protein: CAISTGSPDFYEQYF.

This clonotype was counted between two and nine times. The V and J genes are TRBV15 and TRBJ2-4; possible D gene TRBD1, 5 bases. Trimming cost V 8 bases and J 2 bases, with 13 bases left between them. The CDR3 is 14 amino acids. The germline gives CDR1 LNHNV, CDR2 YYDKDF (reference sequence). The CDR3 region is CATARGQTKNIQYF. CDR3 in DNA: TGTGCCACCGCAAGGGGTCAGACCAAAAACATTCAGTACTTC.

The V call is TRBV10-3, the J call TRBJ2-7, with D possibly being TRBD1 (5 bases). The CDR3 length is 13 residues. CDR1 and CDR2 from the germline V gene are ENHRY and SYGVKD. V lost 6 bases, J lost 2 bases, and 11 bases lay in between. DNA for the CDR3: TGTGCCATCAGGGCCAGGGTTACCTACGAGCAGTACTTC. Translation gives CAIRARVTYEQYF.

The table lists this clonotype with a few counts. This chain joins TRBV7-9 and TRBJ1-1, with no clear D. CDR3 length: 14 amino acids. Per the germline V gene, CDR1 is SEHNR and CDR2 is FQNEAQ (reference sequence). The V and J ends lost 4 bases and 1 base respectively, with 10 bases between them. The CDR3 sequence is CASSYNGPNTEAFF. The DNA of the CDR3 is TGTGCCAGCAGCTACAATGGACCGAACACTGAAGCTTTCTTT.

V and J are TRBV30 and TRBJ2-2, with unresolved D. CDR3 length: 10 residues. Germline assignment: CDR1 GTSNPN and CDR2 SVGIG (reference sequence). V lost 7 bases and J lost 5, with 5 bases in between. CDR3 in amino acids: CALQTGELFF. The CDR3 DNA reads as TGTGCCTTACAAACCGGGGAGCTGTTTTTT.

Many counts were recorded for this clonotype. V usage is TRBV4-2 and J usage is TRBJ1-1, with D possibly matching TRBD1 (5 bases). Trimming shortened V by 4 bases and J by 5 bases, and 14 bases separated the two germline ends. The CDR3 has 14 amino acids. CDR1 and CDR2 (germline): LGHNA, YNFKEQ. Here the CDR3 DNA reads TGTGCCAGCAGCCCAGGAAGTCCAGGGACTGAAGCTTTCTTT. It specifies CASSPGSPGTEAFF.

In its sample, this clonotype was seen once. The CDR3 sequence: CAAGGTVKEQFF. The CDR3 region has the DNA TGTGCCGCAGGAGGGACAGTCAAGGAGCAGTTCTTC. The V gene is TRBV10-3, the J gene TRBJ2-1, with D possibly TRBD1 on 7 matching bases. Germline CDR1 and CDR2: ENHRY and SYGVKD. The CDR3 is 12 residues long. V lost 11 bases to trimming and J lost 10 bases, with 18 bases between them.